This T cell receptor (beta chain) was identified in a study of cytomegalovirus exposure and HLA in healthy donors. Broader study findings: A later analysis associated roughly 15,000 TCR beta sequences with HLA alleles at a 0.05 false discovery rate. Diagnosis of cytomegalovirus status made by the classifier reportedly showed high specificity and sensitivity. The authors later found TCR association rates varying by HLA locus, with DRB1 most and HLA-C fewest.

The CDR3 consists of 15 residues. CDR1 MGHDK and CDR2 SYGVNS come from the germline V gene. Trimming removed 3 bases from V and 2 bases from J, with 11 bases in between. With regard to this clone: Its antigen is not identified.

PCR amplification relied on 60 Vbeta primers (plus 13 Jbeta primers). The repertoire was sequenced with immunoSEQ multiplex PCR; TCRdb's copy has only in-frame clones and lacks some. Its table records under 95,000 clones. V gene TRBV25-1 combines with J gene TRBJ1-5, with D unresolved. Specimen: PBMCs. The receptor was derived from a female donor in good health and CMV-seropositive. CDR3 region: CASSEPSRGNQPQHF. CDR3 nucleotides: TGTGCCAGCAGTGAGCCCAGTCGGGGCAATCAGCCCCAGCATTTT. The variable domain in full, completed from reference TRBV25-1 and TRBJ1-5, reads EADIYQTPRYLVIGTGKKITLECSQTMGHDKMYWYQQDPGMELHLIHYSYGVNSTEKGDLSSESTVSRIRTEHFPLTLESARPSHTSQYLCASSEPSRGNQPQHFGDGTRLSIL.